The 8 T cell receptor beta chains presented below share a single source sample, sequenced in a study of spatial heterogeneity in lung cancer. Time point reported: blood at routine non-recurrence follow-up after resection. Researchers sequenced whole RNA taken from tumor, nontumor lung or frozen PBMC without sorting. TCRdb called the 5' RACE reads again in MiXCR, with one record for every CDR3 protein. The data show around 110,000 distinct CDR3 sequences, approximately 12% seen once. The sequences come from PBMCs, collected at follow-up. Receptor source: a male donor with early-stage non-small cell lung cancer.

The sample holds many counts of this clonotype. The J gene is TRBJ1-5, the V gene TRBV7-9; 7 nucleotides align to TRBD1. This CDR3 comprises 15 residues. Germline CDR1 reads SEHNR; CDR2 reads FQNEAQ (reference sequence). V was pared by 5 bases and J by 3 bases, with 7 bases of the junction left unmatched. The CDR3 region is CASSRGQDHNQPQHF. In nucleotides, the CDR3 is TGTGCCAGCAGCCGCGGACAGGACCACAATCAGCCCCAGCATTTT.

This clonotype was observed a few times. The rearrangement joins TRBV2 to TRBJ1-1; 9 bases line up with TRBD1. The CDR3 totals 17 residues. V lost 7 bases and J lost 1; bases outside the gene matches: 13. Germline CDR1 reads SNHLY; CDR2 reads FYNNEI. CDR3 loop: CASTKGLQGARNTEAFF. DNA for the CDR3: TGTGCCAGCACCAAGGGGTTACAGGGGGCAAGGAACACTGAAGCTTTCTTT.

The J gene is TRBJ1-5, the V gene TRBV5-4; TRBD1 is a possible D gene (6 bases). Germline loops: CDR1 SGHNT, CDR2 YYREEE (reference sequence). CDR3 length: 15 amino acids. Trimming left V 0 bases short and J 8 bases short, with 15 bases between. The CDR3 is CASSLDPGQQEPQHF. The CDR3 bases are TGTGCCAGCAGCTTGGATCCCGGACAGCAGGAGCCCCAGCATTTT. Full variable domain (outside the CDR3, taken from reference TRBV5-4 and TRBJ1-5): ETGVTQSPTHLIKTRGQQVTLRCSSQSGHNTVSWYQQALGQGPQFIFQYYREEENGRGNFPPRFSGLQFPNYSSELNVNALELDDSALYLCASSLDPGQQEPQHFGDGTRLSIL.

The gene calls are TRBV15 and TRBJ2-1; no clear D gene. CDR1 LNHNV and CDR2 YYDKDF come from the germline V gene (reference sequence). The CDR3 covers 13 residues. Trimming cost V 0 bases and J 4 bases, with 4 bases left between them. The CDR3 bases are TGTGCCACCAGCAGAGAAGATTACAATGAGCAGTTCTTC. Translating it yields CATSREDYNEQFF.

This clonotype was seen more than once but under ten times. The chain has TRBV6-1 and TRBJ2-5, with TRBD2 as a possible D gene (5 bases). This CDR3 spans 14 amino acids. CDR1 is MNHNS and CDR2 is SASEGT in the germline V gene. Trimming took off 7 bases at V and 1 base at J, with 13 bases between the two ends. Written as DNA, the CDR3 is TGTGCCAGCATGAGGACTGCTCGCCAAGAGACCCAGTACTTC. Its protein product is CASMRTARQETQYF.

This clonotype was picked up a small number of times. The genes are TRBV18 and TRBJ1-4, with a weak D call TRBD1 (5 bases). V was cut by 2 bases and J by 5 bases, with 9 bases left in between. Germline V gene data show CDR1 as KGHSH and CDR2 as LQKENI. The CDR3 length is 14 residues. The CDR3 sequence: CASSPEGINEKLFF. As DNA, the CDR3 is TGTGCCAGCTCACCAGAGGGGATAAATGAAAAACTGTTTTTT.

The CDR3 loop is CASSERGTGELFF. CDR3 sequence (DNA): TGTGCCAGCAGTGAACGGGGGACCGGGGAGCTGTTTTTT. The gene calls are TRBV2 and TRBJ2-2, with D tentatively TRBD2 (6 bases). The CDR3 contains 13 residues. Germline CDR1 SNHLY, CDR2 FYNNEI. The V and J ends lost 2 bases and 5 bases respectively, with 6 bases between them.

The chain couples TRBV20-1 to TRBJ1-1; D uncertain. The CDR3 sequence is 15 residues long. Trimming pared 3 bases from V and 0 bases from J, leaving 14 bases between. Germline-derived CDR1 and CDR2 are DFQATT and SNEGSKA (reference sequence). The CDR3 is CSASAVGLMNTEAFF. The CDR3 coding sequence is TGCAGTGCTAGTGCGGTAGGACTGATGAACACTGAAGCTTTCTTT.